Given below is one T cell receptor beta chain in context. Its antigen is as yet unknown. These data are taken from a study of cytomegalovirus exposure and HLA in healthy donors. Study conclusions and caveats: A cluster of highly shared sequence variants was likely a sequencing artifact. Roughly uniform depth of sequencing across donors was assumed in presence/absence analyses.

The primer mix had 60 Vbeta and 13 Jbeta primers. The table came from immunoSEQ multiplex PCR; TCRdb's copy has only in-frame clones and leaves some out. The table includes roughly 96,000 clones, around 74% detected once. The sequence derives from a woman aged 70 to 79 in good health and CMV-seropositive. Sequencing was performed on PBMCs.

The CDR3 here is CASSVIAGGSDEQYF. CDR3 bases: TGTGCCAGCAGCGTAATCGCTGGCGGGAGCGACGAGCAGTACTTC. The chain is built from TRBV9 and TRBJ2-7; TRBD2 agrees at 7 bases. CDR1 and CDR2 (germline): SGDLS, YYNGEE. With V trimmed by 1 base and J by 5 bases, 9 bases remained unmatched. CDR3 length: 15 amino acids.